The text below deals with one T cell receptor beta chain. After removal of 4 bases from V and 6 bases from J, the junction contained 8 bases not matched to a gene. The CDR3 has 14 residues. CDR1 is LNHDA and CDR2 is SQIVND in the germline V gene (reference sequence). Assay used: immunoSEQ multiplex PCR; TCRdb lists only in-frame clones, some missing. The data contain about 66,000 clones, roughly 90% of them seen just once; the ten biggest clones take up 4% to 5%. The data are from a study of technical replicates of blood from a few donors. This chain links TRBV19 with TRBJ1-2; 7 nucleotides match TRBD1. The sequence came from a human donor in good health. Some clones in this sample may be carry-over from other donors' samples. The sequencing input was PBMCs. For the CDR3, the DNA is TGTGCCAGTAGTACAATCAGGGGGAATGATGGCTACACCTTC. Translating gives CASSTIRGNDGYTF.